These 19 T cell receptor beta chains share one sample of origin, sequenced in a study of STAT5B mutations in CD4+ large granular lymphocyte leukemia (dated by TCRdb to between 2021 and 2024). The method was the immunoSEQ multiplex PCR assay. This is the immuneACCESS table as TCRdb keeps it, with only in-frame sequences that have V and J called. A part of the clones is gone; compared with another copy, unresolved V genes explain less than half, and the rest is unexplained. The sample table shows 2,000 to 2,500 clones, and 60% to 75% are seen once. About 2% of the sample is held by the ten biggest clonotypes. Sequenced input: PBMCs. The receptors stem from a woman in her 70s with CD4+ T-cell large granular lymphocyte leukemia.

The V call is TRBV11-2, the J call TRBJ2-5; D possibly uses TRBD1 or TRBD2 (5 bases each). Per germline, CDR1 SGHAT and CDR2 FQNNGV. This CDR3 is 14 amino acids long. Trimming left V 5 bases short and J 5 bases short, with 15 bases between. This CDR3 is CASSPGQGMETQYF. The CDR3 nucleotides read TGTGCCAGCAGCCCGGGGCAGGGCATGGAGACCCAGTACTTC.

V gene TRBV2 combines with J gene TRBJ1-5; D gene ambiguous. V was shortened by 3 bases and J by 6 bases, with 18 bases between the two germline ends. Germline values: CDR1 SNHLY, CDR2 FYNNEI. This CDR3 is 16 amino acids long. In DNA form, the CDR3 reads TGTGCCAGCAGTGAGTGGGTCAGAAGTGGGAGTCAGCCCCAGCATTTT. The encoded protein is CASSEWVRSGSQPQHF. The full variable domain, rest sourced from reference TRBV2 and TRBJ1-5, is EPEVTQTPSHQVTQMGQEVILRCVPISNHLYFYWYRQILGQKVEFLVSFYNNEISEKSEIFDDQFSVERPDGSNFTLKIRSTKLEDSAMYFCASSEWVRSGSQPQHFGDGTRLSIL.

V usage is TRBV11-1 and J usage is TRBJ2-5; maybe TRBD1 (5 bases). Trimming pared 5 bases from V and 1 base from J, leaving 14 bases between. The CDR3 is 15 residues long. Germline V gene lookup returns CDR1 SGHAT and CDR2 FQDESV (reference sequence). The CDR3 DNA reads TGTGCCAGCAGCCCCCGACAGCCCGGCCAAGAGACCCAGTACTTC. Residues: CASSPRQPGQETQYF.

This clone was counted between two and nine times. The V gene is TRBV7-9, the J gene TRBJ2-7, with 7 nucleotides matching TRBD1. J gave up 7 bases and V 3 bases, and 12 bases lay outside the gene matches. CDR3 size: 15 residues. Germline loops: CDR1 SEHNR, CDR2 FQNEAQ (reference sequence). This chain's CDR3 is CASSFLDRAPIEQYF. CDR3 nucleotides: TGTGCCAGCAGCTTCCTAGACAGGGCCCCTATAGAGCAGTACTTC.

The chain recombines TRBV5-1 with TRBJ1-1; weak D call: TRBD1 (5 bases). Germline values: CDR1 SGHRS, CDR2 YFSETQ. The CDR3 totals 13 residues. The V and J ends lost 5 bases and 5 bases respectively, with 13 bases between them. The CDR3 coding sequence is TGCGCCAGCAGGGACCAGGGTACAACTGAAGCTTTCTTT. Its protein is CASRDQGTTEAFF.

V and J are TRBV15 and TRBJ2-2; D gene unclear. The CDR3 extends over 12 amino acids. V was clipped by 7 bases and J by 2 bases, with 5 bases between them. Germline-derived CDR1 and CDR2 are LNHNV and YYDKDF (reference sequence). DNA for the CDR3: TGTGCCACCAACCCTAACACCGGGGAGCTGTTTTTT. Translation gives CATNPNTGELFF.

The chain has TRBV6-5 and TRBJ2-2; maybe TRBD2 (5 bases). This CDR3 region has 16 residues. The V gene lost 2 bases and the J gene lost 7 bases, with 17 bases spanning the gap. Germline values: CDR1 MNHEY, CDR2 SVGAGI. CDR3 nucleotides: TGTGCCAGCAGTTACCACCGCTCGGGATGGATCGGGGAGCTGTTTTTT. Its protein is CASSYHRSGWIGELFF.

The gene calls are TRBV6-6 and TRBJ1-1; possibly TRBD1 for D (5 bases). Germline assignment: CDR1 MNHNY and CDR2 SVGAGI (reference sequence). Trimming removed 6 bases from V and 6 bases from J, with 17 bases in between. The CDR3 is 14 amino acids. The CDR3 loop reads CASRRRDSWSEAFF. The CDR3 DNA follows: TGTGCCAGCAGGCGACGGGACTCCTGGTCTGAAGCTTTCTTT.

This clone was picked up one time. This sequence joins TRBV11-2 and TRBJ1-5, with D possibly being TRBD1 (5 bases). V lost 5 bases and J 1 base, leaving 12 bases between the germline ends. The CDR3 runs 15 residues. Germline V lookup: CDR1 SGHAT, CDR2 FQNNGV. In DNA form, the CDR3 reads TGTGCCAGCAGCGCGAATGCAGGGAGCAATCAGCCCCAGCATTTT. Encoded protein: CASSANAGSNQPQHF.

This chain uses TRBV7-2 with TRBJ2-3; a weak D match, TRBD2 (6 bases). The V and J ends lost 3 bases and 8 bases respectively, with 9 bases between them. CDR3 size: 12 residues. CDR1 and CDR2 (germline): SGHTA, FQGNSA. The CDR3 DNA is TGTGCCAGCAGCTTGACTAGAGGTACGCAGTATTTT. Translation gives CASSLTRGTQYF.

The chain links TRBV20-1 to TRBJ2-3; no reliable D call. Germline lookup yields CDR1 DFQATT and CDR2 SNEGSKA (reference sequence). V lost 6 bases and J lost 6, with 7 bases in between. This CDR3 has 10 amino acids. The chain's CDR3 is CSALGDTQYF. The DNA of the CDR3 is TGCAGTGCCCTGGGGGATACGCAGTATTTT.

This chain joins TRBV5-5 and TRBJ1-1, with D tentatively TRBD1 (5 bases). CDR1 is SGHKS and CDR2 is YYEKEE in the germline V gene (reference sequence). The CDR3 sequence is 18 residues long. V gave up 1 base and J gave up 0 bases, with 19 bases separating them. CDR3 in amino acids: CASSLRNMTVEMNTEAFF. CDR3 DNA sequence: TGTGCCAGCAGCTTGAGAAATATGACAGTGGAAATGAACACTGAAGCTTTCTTT.

This rearrangement joins TRBV4-2 to TRBJ2-7; a weak D match, TRBD2 (6 bases). Germline V CDR1 and CDR2: LGHNA, YNFKEQ. With 0 bases removed from V and 3 bases from J, the gap between germline ends came to 12 bases. CDR3 length: 15 residues. DNA of the CDR3: TGTGCCAGCAGCCAAGAAACGACTAGGGTCTACGAGCAGTACTTC. Translating it yields CASSQETTRVYEQYF.

This sequence joins TRBV11-2 and TRBJ2-2, with D hard to call. Per the germline V gene, CDR1 is SGHAT and CDR2 is FQNNGV. With 2 bases removed from V and 0 bases from J, the gap between germline ends came to 4 bases. The length of the CDR3 is 14 residues. CDR3 DNA sequence: TGTGCCAGCAGCTTAATGGCGAACACCGGGGAGCTGTTTTTT. It is translated as CASSLMANTGELFF.

In this sample, this clone turned up a few times. The chain couples TRBV2 to TRBJ1-1; D is ambiguous. Trimming took off 2 bases at V and 1 base at J, with 8 bases between the two ends. The germline V gene has CDR1 SNHLY and CDR2 FYNNEI. The CDR3 consists of 14 residues. CDR3 nucleotide sequence: TGTGCCAGCAGTGAATATCCGCCGAACACTGAAGCTTTCTTT. It encodes CASSEYPPNTEAFF.

The rearrangement uses TRBV7-9 and TRBJ1-4; D might be TRBD1 (6 bases). This CDR3 spans 13 amino acids. V dropped 1 base and J dropped 10 bases, with 10 bases sitting between them. Germline loops: CDR1 SEHNR, CDR2 FQNEAQ (reference sequence). CDR3 sequence reads: CASSLGTGRKLFF. The CDR3 DNA sequence: TGTGCCAGCAGCTTAGGAACAGGGAGAAAACTGTTTTTT. The whole variable domain, filled in from reference TRBV7-9 and TRBJ1-4, reads DTGVSQNPRHKITKRGQNVTFRCDPISEHNRLYWYRQTLGQGPEFLTYFQNEAQLEKSRLLSDRFSAERPKGSFSTLEIQRTEQGDSAMYLCASSLGTGRKLFFGSGTQLSVL.

The chain carries TRBV19 and TRBJ2-7; TRBD2 aligns across 9 bases. The CDR3 runs to 16 residues. The germline V gene encodes CDR1 LNHDA and CDR2 SQIVND (reference sequence). The V gene end was trimmed by 3 bases and the J gene end by 5 bases; junction bases not matched to a gene: 11. The CDR3 region has the DNA TGTGCCAGTAGTATTTTTAGCGGGAGATCTGGGGACGAGCAGTACTTC. Amino acid sequence: CASSIFSGRSGDEQYF.

This rearrangement joins TRBV7-6 to TRBJ1-1; the D gene is possibly TRBD1 (5 bases). The germline CDR1 and CDR2 sequences are SGHVS and FNYEAQ. The CDR3 totals 15 residues. The V end lost 5 bases, the J end lost 4 bases, and 17 bases lay between the germline ends. This CDR3 is CASSPPREAGTEAFF. The CDR3 nucleotides read TGTGCCAGCAGCCCCCCCAGGGAAGCGGGCACTGAAGCTTTCTTT.

The V gene is TRBV21-1, the J gene TRBJ2-2; no check of the table's D call, TRBD2, against the DNA was made. TRBV21-1 is designated a pseudogene. CDR3 length: 16 amino acids. CDR3 in amino acids: CASSKSREGITGELFF. For the CDR3, the DNA is TGTGCCAGCAGCAAATCCCGGGAGGGCATCACCGGGGAGCTGTTTTTT.